What follows is one TCR beta chain and its context. These data come from a study of early T cells in non-severe SARS-CoV-2 infection. The library protocol tagged individual cDNA molecules with unique molecular identifiers. TCRdb reanalysed the 5' RACE reads using MiXCR and keeps one entry per CDR3 protein. The sample consists of 64,000 or so distinct CDR3 sequences, over 9% of them appearing once. The CDR3 has 16 amino acids. Trimming took 5 bases from V and 9 from J; bases not matched to a gene: 15. CDR1 and CDR2 (germline): MNHEY, SMNVEV (reference sequence). This sequence joins TRBV27 and TRBJ1-1; 10 nucleotides match TRBD1. This receptor was identified in an adult who was a healthcare worker with PCR-confirmed SARS-CoV-2 infection or an uninfected control (not recorded which). The sample consisted of whole blood, taken at baseline. The CDR3 spells CASSPEAGQGHGKAFF. The CDR3 DNA reads TGTGCCAGCAGTCCCGAGGCGGGACAGGGGCATGGGAAAGCTTTCTTT.